This entry is about one TCR beta chain. Its antigen is still unknown. With the read ending 3 residues before the CDR3 end, the germline J gene is used to fill in that end. This record belongs to a study of Tregs in tolerant kidney transplant recipients. Study-wide findings and caveats: Changing PCR primers prevented nucleotide comparison between some patients' samples. Activated donor B cell expansion appeared to reveal the most relevant donor-specific TCRbeta repertoire.

V gave up 5 bases and J gave up 3 bases, with 16 bases separating them. This CDR3 comprises 15 residues. Germline lookup yields CDR1 SGHTA and CDR2 FQGNSA. Method: immunoSEQ multiplex PCR; TCRdb's copy keeps in-frame clones and lacks some. Recorded for this sample: 50,000 to 65,000 clones. The TCR sequence derives from a human donor who received a combined kidney and bone marrow transplant. Sequencing was performed on CD4+ T cells from blood, taken before the transplant. V and J are TRBV7-2 and TRBJ1-2, with D perhaps matching TRBD1 (5 bases). The CDR3 sequence is CASSLEGGDYYGYTF. The part of the CDR3 DNA that was read is TGTGCCAGCAGCCTCGAGGGAGGGGATTACTATGGC. Filled out from reference TRBV7-2 and TRBJ1-2, the complete variable domain reads GAGVSQSPSNKVTEKGKDVELRCDPISGHTALYWYRQSLGQGLEFLIYFQGNSAPDKSGLPSDRFSAERTGGSVSTLTIQRTQQEDSAVYLCASSLEGGDYYGYTFGSGTRLTVV.